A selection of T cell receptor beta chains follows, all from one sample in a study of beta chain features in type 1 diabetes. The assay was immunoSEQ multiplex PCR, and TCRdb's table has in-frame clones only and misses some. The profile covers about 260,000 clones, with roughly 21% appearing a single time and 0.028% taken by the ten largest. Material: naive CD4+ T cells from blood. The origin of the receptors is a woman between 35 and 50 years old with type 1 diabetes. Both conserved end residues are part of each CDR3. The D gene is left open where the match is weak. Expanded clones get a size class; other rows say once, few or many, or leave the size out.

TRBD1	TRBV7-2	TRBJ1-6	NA	CASSPSGQGNSPLHF	TGTGCCAGCAGCCCATCGGGACAGGGTAATTCACCCCTCCACTTT
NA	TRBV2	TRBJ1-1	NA	CASSVVDRNTEAFF	TGTGCCAGCAGTGTTGTGGACAGGAACACTGAAGCTTTCTTT
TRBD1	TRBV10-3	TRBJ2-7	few	CATSGTGFYEQYF	TGTGCCACCTCCGGGACAGGTTTCTACGAGCAGTACTTC
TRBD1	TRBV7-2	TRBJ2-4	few	CASSAGQERDIQYF	TGTGCCAGCAGCGCGGGACAGGAAAGGGACATTCAGTACTTC
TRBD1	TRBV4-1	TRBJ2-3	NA	CASSQYGTGGGDTQYF	TGCGCCAGCAGCCAATACGGGACAGGGGGTGGAGATACGCAGTATTTT
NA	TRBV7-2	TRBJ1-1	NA	CASSADRNTEAFF	TGTGCCAGCAGTGCGGACAGGAACACTGAAGCTTTCTTT
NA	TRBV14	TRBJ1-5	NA	CASSQGGGGLGAQPQHF	TGTGCCAGCAGCCAAGGAGGGGGTGGTCTCGGGGCTCAGCCCCAGCATTTT
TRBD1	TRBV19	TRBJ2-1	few	CASSIDGTGVVLNEQFF	TGTGCCAGTAGTATAGACGGGACAGGGGTGGTCCTCAATGAGCAGTTCTTC
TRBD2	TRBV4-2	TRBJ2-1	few	CASSQAGASSGEQFF	TGTGCCAGCAGCCAGGCGGGAGCCTCAAGCGGTGAGCAGTTCTTC
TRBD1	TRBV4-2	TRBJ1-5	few	CASSQDPGGSNQPQHF	TGTGCCAGCAGCCAAGATCCAGGGGGTAGCAATCAGCCCCAGCATTTT
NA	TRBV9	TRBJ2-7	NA	CASSVGVGEQYF	TGTGCCAGCAGCGTCGGGGTCGGCGAGCAGTACTTC
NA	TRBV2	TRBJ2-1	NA	CASLQGIAYNEQFF	TGTGCCAGCCTACAGGGTATTGCCTACAATGAGCAGTTCTTC
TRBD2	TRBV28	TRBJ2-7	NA	CASRPAGNHPYEQYF	TGTGCCAGCCGACCAGCGGGGAATCACCCCTACGAGCAGTACTTC
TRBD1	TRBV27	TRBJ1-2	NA	CASSYRGEGYTF	TGTGCCAGCAGTTACAGGGGTGAAGGCTACACCTTC
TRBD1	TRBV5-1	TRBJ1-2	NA	CASSLDPPGGYYGYTF	TGCGCCAGCAGCTTGGATCCGCCAGGGGGGTACTATGGCTACACCTTC
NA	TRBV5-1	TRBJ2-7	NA	CASSLGQSYEQYF	TGCGCCAGCAGCTTGGGGCAGTCCTACGAGCAGTACTTC
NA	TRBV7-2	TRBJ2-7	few	CASSPGYEQYF	TGTGCCAGCTCACCGGGTTACGAGCAGTACTTC
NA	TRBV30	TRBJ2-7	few	CAWSVLGRDYEQYF	TGTGCCTGGAGTGTATTGGGCAGGGACTACGAGCAGTACTTC
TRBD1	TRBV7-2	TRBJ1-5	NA	CASSFRTGGDQPQHF	TGTGCCAGCAGCTTCCGGACAGGGGGGGATCAGCCCCAGCATTTT
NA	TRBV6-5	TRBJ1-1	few	CASTRDTEAFF	TGTGCCAGCACCCGAGACACTGAAGCTTTCTTT
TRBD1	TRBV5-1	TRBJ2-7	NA	CASSSTGTGGYGEQYF	TGCGCCAGCAGCTCGACCGGGACAGGGGGGTATGGGGAGCAGTACTTC
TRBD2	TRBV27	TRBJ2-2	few	CASRAGTSHGELFF	TGTGCCAGCAGAGCCGGGACTAGCCACGGGGAGCTGTTTTTT
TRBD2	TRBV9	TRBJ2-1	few	CASSLRPGLAGDEQFF	TGTGCCAGCAGCCTGCGGCCGGGACTAGCGGGAGATGAGCAGTTCTTC
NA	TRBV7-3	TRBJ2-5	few	CASSLESLGETQYF	TGTGCCAGCAGCTTAGAGTCCCTAGGAGAGACCCAGTACTTC
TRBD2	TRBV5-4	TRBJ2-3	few	CASSSSGTSTDTQYF	TGTGCCAGCAGCTCTAGCGGAACTAGCACAGATACGCAGTATTTT
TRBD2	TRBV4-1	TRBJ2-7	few	CASAREGTGSYEQYF	TGCGCCAGCGCTAGGGAGGGAACCGGCTCCTACGAGCAGTACTTC
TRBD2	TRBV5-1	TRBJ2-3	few	CASSLGTSGNLGTDTQYF	TGCGCCAGCAGCCTTGGGACTAGCGGGAACCTAGGGACAGATACGCAGTATTTT
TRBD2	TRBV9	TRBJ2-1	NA	CASSVGTGGYNEQFF	TGTGCCAGCAGCGTAGGAACGGGAGGTTACAATGAGCAGTTCTTC
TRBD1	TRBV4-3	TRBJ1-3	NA	CASSQTGVQNTIYF	TGCGCCAGCAGCCAAACAGGGGTTCAGAACACCATATATTTT
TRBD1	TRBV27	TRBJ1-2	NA	CASSLGTGYVYGYTF	TGTGCCAGCAGTCTGGGGACAGGGTACGTCTATGGCTACACCTTC
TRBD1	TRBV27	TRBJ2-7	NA	CASSRGQPFYEQYF	TGTGCCAGCAGCCGGGGACAGCCATTCTACGAGCAGTACTTC
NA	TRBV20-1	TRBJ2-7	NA	CSAGVRDSERF	TGCAGTGCTGGGGTGCGGGACAGCGAGCGCTTC
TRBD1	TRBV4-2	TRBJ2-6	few	CASSQTGVSSGANVLTF	TGTGCCAGCAGCCAAACAGGGGTTAGCTCTGGGGCCAACGTCCTGACTTTC
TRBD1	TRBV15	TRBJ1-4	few	CATSRDRGQGEKLFF	TGTGCCACCAGCAGAGATCGGGGACAGGGTGAAAAACTGTTTTTT
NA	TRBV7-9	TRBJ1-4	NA	CASSLEGVQNEKLFF	TGTGCCAGCAGCTTAGAAGGAGTCCAGAATGAAAAACTGTTTTTT
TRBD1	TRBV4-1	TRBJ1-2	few	CASSQLRDRDYGYTF	TGCGCCAGCAGCCAACTTAGGGACAGAGACTATGGCTACACCTTC
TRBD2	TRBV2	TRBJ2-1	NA	CASSKAGGYNEQFF	TGTGCCAGCAGTAAGGCGGGGGGGTACAATGAGCAGTTCTTC
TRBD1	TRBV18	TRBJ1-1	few	CASSPPWQGDMNTEAFF	TGTGCCAGCTCCCCTCCGTGGCAGGGGGACATGAACACTGAAGCTTTCTTT
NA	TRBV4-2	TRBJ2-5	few	CASRSRSQETQYF	TGTGCCAGCCGGAGTCGCAGCCAAGAGACCCAGTACTTC
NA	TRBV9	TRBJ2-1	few	CASSVDWSSYNEQFF	TGTGCCAGCAGCGTAGATTGGAGCTCCTACAATGAGCAGTTCTTC
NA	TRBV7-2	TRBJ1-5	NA	CASSLYRDSNQPQHF	TGTGCCAGCAGCCTCTACAGGGATAGCAATCAGCCCCAGCATTTT
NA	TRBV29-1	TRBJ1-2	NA	CSVDLAGNGYTF	TGCAGCGTTGATCTGGCAGGGAATGGCTACACCTTC
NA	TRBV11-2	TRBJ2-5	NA	CASSASQGFGQETQYF	TGTGCCAGCAGCGCCTCGCAGGGTTTTGGGCAAGAGACCCAGTACTTC
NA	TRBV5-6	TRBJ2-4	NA	CASGAENIQYF	TGTGCCAGCGGTGCAGAAAACATTCAGTACTTC
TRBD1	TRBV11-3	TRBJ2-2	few	CASSTRTGGTGELFF	TGTGCCAGCAGCACCAGGACAGGGGGCACCGGGGAGCTGTTTTTT
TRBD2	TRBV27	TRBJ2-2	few	CASSYTGRESGELFF	TGTGCCAGCAGTTACACCGGGAGGGAGTCCGGGGAGCTGTTTTTT
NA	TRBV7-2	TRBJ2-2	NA	CASSGGWAGELFF	TGTGCCAGCAGCGGCGGTTGGGCCGGGGAGCTGTTTTTT
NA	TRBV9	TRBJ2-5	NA	CAGHPDSSRNQETQYF	TGTGCCGGCCACCCGGACTCTTCGAGGAACCAAGAGACCCAGTACTTC
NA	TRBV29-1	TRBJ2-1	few	CSVGTLLSNEQFF	TGCAGCGTTGGGACTCTCCTGTCCAATGAGCAGTTCTTC
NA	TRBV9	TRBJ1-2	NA	CASSAMGLNGYTF	TGTGCCAGCAGCGCAATGGGACTTAATGGCTACACCTTC
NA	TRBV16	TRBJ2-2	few	CASTPGGENTVELFF	TGTGCCAGCACCCCGGGCGGGGAGAACACCGTGGAGCTGTTTTTT
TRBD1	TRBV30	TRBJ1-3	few	CAWSVPSDRGNTIYF	TGTGCCTGGAGTGTACCATCAGACAGGGGGAACACCATATATTTT
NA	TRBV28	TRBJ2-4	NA	CASSSWQGIQYF	TGTGCCAGCAGTTCCTGGCAGGGCATTCAGTACTTC
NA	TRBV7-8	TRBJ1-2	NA	CASSLRTDYGYTF	TGTGCCAGCAGTCTCAGGACTGACTATGGCTACACCTTC